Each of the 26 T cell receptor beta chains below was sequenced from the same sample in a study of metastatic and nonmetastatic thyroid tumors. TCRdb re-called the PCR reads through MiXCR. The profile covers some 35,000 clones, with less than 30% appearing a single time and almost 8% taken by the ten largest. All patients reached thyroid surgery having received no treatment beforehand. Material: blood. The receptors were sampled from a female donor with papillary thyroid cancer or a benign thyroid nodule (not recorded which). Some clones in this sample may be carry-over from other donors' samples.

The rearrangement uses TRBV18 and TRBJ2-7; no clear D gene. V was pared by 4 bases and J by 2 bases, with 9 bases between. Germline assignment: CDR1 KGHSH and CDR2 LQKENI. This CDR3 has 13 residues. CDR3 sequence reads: CASSLMGTYEQYF. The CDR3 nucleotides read TGTGCCAGCTCACTCATGGGGACCTACGAGCAGTACTTC.

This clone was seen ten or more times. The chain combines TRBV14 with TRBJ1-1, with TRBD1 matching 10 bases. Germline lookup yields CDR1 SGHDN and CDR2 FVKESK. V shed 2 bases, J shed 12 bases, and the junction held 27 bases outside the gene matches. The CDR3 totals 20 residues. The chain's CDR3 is CASSQTGSEGQGPISHGSFF. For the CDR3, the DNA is TGTGCCAGCAGCCAAACCGGATCAGAGGGACAGGGGCCTATTAGTCACGGGTCTTTCTTT.

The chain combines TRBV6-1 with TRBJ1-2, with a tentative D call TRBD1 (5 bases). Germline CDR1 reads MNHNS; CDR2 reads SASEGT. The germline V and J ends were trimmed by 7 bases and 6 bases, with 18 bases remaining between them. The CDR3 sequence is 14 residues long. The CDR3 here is CASIPDLWGDGYTF. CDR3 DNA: TGTGCCAGCATCCCTGATTTGTGGGGGGATGGCTACACCTTC.

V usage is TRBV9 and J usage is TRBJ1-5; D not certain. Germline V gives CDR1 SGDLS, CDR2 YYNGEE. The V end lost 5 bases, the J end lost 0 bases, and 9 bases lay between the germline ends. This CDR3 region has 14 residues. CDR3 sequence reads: CASSDSNSNQPQHF. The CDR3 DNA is TGTGCCAGCAGTGACTCCAATAGCAATCAGCCCCAGCATTTT.

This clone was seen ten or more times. The DNA of the CDR3 is TGTGCCAGCACCAGCCTGGCGGGGTACAATGAGCAGTTCTTC. Translated: CASTSLAGYNEQFF. The V and J genes are TRBV12-3 or TRBV12-4 and TRBJ2-1, with D possibly TRBD2 on 6 matching bases. The CDR3 contains 14 residues. Trimming stripped 7 bases from V and 4 bases from J, with 14 bases between.

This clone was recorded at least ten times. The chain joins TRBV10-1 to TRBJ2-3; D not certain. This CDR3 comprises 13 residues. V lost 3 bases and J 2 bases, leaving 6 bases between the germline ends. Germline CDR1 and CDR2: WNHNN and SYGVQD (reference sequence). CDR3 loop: CASSERNTDTQYF. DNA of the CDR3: TGCGCCAGCAGTGAACGGAACACAGATACGCAGTATTTT.

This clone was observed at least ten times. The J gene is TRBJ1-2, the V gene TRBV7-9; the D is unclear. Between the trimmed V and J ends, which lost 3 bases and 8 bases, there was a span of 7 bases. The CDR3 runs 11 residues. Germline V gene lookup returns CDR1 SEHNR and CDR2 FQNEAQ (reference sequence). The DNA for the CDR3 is TGTGCCAGCAGCTTGCTAAGGGGCTACACCTTC. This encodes CASSLLRGYTF.

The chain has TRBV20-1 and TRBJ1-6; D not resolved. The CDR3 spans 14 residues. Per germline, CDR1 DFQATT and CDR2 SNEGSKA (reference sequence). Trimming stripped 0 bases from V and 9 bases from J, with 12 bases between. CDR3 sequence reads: CSARDTGDSSPLHF. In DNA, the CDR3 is TGCAGTGCTAGAGATACCGGGGATTCTTCACCCCTCCACTTT.

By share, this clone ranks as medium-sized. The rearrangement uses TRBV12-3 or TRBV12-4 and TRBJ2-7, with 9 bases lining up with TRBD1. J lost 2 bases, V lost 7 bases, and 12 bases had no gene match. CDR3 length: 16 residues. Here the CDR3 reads CASTIITGTGTYEQYF. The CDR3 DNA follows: TGTGCCAGCACCATAATAACCGGGACAGGGACCTACGAGCAGTACTTC.

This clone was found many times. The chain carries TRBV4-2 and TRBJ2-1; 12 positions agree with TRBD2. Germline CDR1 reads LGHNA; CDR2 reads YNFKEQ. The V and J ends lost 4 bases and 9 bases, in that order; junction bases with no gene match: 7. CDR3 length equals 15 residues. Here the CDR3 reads CASSLSSGRGSEQFF. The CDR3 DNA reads TGTGCCAGCAGCCTATCTAGCGGGAGGGGAAGTGAGCAGTTCTTC.

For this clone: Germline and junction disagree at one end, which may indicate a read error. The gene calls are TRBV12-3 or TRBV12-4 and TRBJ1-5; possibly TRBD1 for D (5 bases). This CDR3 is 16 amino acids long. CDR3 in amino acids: CASNLGQGGPNQPQNF. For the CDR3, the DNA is TGTGCCAGCAACTTGGGGCAGGGAGGCCCCAATCAGCCCCAGAATTTT.

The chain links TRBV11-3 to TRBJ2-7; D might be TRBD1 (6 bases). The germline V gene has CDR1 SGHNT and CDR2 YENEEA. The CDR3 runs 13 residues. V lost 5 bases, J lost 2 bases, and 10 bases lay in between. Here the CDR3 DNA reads TGTGCCAGCAGCGAGACAGGTACCTACGAGCAGTACTTC. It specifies CASSETGTYEQYF.

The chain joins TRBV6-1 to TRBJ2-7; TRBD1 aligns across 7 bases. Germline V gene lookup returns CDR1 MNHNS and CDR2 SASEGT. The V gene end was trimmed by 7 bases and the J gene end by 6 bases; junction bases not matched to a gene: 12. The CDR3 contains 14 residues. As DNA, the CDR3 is TGTGCCAGCAACTTCGGGACAGCCCGTGGCGAGCAGTACTTC. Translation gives CASNFGTARGEQYF.

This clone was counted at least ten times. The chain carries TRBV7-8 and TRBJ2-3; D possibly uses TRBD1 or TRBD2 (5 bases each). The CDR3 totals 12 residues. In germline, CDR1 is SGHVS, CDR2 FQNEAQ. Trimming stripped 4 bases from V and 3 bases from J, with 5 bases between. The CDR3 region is CASSWGTDTQYF. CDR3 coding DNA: TGTGCCAGCAGCTGGGGGACAGATACGCAGTATTTT.

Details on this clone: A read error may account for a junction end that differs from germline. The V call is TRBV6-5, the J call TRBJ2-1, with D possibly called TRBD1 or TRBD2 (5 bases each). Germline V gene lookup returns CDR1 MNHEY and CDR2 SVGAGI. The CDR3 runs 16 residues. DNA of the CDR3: TGTGCCAGCAGTTACTCGGGGGATCGGTCCTGCAATGAGCAGTTCTTC. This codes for CASSYSGDRSCNEQFF.

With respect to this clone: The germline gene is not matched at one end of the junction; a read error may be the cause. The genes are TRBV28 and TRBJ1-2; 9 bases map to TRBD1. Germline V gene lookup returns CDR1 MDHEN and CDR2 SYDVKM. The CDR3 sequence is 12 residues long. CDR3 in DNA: TGTGCGACACAGGGGGCCGACTATGCCTACACCTTC. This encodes CATQGADYAYTF.

Here the CDR3 reads CASSSGTGGYEQYF. The DNA for the CDR3 is TGCGCCAGCAGCTCAGGGACAGGGGGTTACGAGCAGTACTTC. The chain combines TRBV5-1 with TRBJ2-7; 11 positions agree with TRBD1. CDR3 size: 14 residues. Germline assignment: CDR1 SGHRS and CDR2 YFSETQ. The trim removed 3 bases at V and 4 bases at J, leaving 3 bases unmatched.

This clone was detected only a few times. CDR3 sequence: CASSILGGSYNEQFF. The CDR3 DNA reads TGTGCCAGTAGTATCCTCGGGGGGTCGTACAATGAGCAGTTCTTC. The rearrangement uses TRBV19 and TRBJ2-1; 7 bases match TRBD2. V lost 3 bases, J lost 4 bases, and 6 bases stayed unmatched. This CDR3 spans 15 amino acids. Germline assignment: CDR1 LNHDA and CDR2 SQIVND (reference sequence). The full variable domain, completed using reference TRBV19 and TRBJ2-1, is DGGITQSPKYLFRKEGQNVTLSCEQNLNHDAMYWYRQDPGQGLRLIYYSQIVNDFQKGDIAEGYSVSREKKESFPLTVTSAQKNPTAFYLCASSILGGSYNEQFFGPGTRLTVL.

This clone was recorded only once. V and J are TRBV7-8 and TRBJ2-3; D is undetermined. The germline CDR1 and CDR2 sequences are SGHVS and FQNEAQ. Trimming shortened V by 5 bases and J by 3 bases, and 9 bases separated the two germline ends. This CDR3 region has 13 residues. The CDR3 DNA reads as TGTGCCAGCAGCACGGCCGCTACAGATACGCAGTATTTT. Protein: CASSTAATDTQYF.

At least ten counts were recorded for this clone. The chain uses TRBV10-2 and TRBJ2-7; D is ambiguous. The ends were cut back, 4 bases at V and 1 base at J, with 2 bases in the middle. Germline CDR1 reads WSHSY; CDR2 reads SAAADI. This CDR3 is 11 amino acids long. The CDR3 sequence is CASSGSYEQYF. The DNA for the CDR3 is TGCGCCAGCAGTGGGTCCTACGAGCAGTACTTC.

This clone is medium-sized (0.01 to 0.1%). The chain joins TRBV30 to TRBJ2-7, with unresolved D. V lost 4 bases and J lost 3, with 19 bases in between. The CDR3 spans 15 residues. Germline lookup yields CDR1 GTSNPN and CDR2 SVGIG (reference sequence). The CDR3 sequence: CAWITQGRRSYEQYF. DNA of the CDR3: TGTGCCTGGATCACCCAAGGTCGGCGAAGCTACGAGCAGTACTTC. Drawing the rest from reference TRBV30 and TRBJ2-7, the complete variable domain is SQTIHQWPATLVQPVGSPLSLECTVEGTSNPNLYWYRQAAGRGLQLLFYSVGIGQISSEVPQNLSASRPQDRQFILSSKKLLLSDSGFYLCAWITQGRRSYEQYFGPGTRLTVT.

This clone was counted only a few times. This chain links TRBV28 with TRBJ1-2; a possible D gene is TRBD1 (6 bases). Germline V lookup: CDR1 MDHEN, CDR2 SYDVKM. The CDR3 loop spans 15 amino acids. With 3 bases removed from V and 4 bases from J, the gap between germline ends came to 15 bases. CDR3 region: CASSFSGGRIYGYTF. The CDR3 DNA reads TGTGCCAGCAGTTTTTCCGGGGGGCGCATCTATGGCTACACCTTC.

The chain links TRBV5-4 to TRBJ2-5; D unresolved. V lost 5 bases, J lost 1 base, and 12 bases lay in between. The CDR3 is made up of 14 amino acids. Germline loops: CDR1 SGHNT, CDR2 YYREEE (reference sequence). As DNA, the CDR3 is TGTGCCAGCAGACCCGGTGGCCTCCAAGAGACCCAGTACTTC. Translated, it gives CASRPGGLQETQYF.

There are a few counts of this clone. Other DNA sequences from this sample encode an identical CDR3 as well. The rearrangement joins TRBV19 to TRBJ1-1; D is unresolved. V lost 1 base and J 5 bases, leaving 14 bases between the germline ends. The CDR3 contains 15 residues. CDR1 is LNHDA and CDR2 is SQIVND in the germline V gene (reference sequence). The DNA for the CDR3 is TGTGCCAGTAGTATAGTTCGGACCGGGATGACTGAAGCTTTCTTT. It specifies CASSIVRTGMTEAFF.

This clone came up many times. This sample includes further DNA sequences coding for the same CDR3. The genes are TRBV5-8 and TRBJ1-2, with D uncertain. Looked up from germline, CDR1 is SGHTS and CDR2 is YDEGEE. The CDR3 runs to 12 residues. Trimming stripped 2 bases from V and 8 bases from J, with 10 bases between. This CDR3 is CASSLRPGGYTF. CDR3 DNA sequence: TGTGCCAGCAGCTTACGGCCGGGGGGCTACACCTTC.

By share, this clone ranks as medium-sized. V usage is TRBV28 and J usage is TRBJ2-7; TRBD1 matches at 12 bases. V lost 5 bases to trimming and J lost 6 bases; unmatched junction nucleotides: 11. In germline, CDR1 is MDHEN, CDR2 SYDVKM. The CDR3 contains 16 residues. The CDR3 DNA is TGTGCCAGCAGTCCTTCGGCGGGACAGGGGGCCGTCGAGCAGTACTTC. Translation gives CASSPSAGQGAVEQYF. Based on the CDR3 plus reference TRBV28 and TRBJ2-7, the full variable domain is DVKVTQSSRYLVKRTGEKVFLECVQDMDHENMFWYRQDPGLGLRLIYFSYDVKMKEKGDIPEGYSVSREKKERFSLILESASTNQTSMYLCASSPSAGQGAVEQYFGPGTRLTVT.